The clone carrying this T cell receptor (beta chain) showed up just a few times. Antigen unknown. This sample is part of a study of chemoradiotherapy in HPV16-positive cancers. The overall study: Functional T-cell assays on a couple of HPV16-positive patients' cells defined candidate HPV-specific clones and common TCR motifs. General study findings and limits: Candidate HPV-specific clones and E7-related TCR motifs grew in tumor during treatment. Only a couple of HPV16-positive patients supplied the functional HPV-specificity definition.

The CDR3 is made up of 11 amino acids. Looked up from germline, CDR1 is WNHNN and CDR2 is SYGVQD (reference sequence). V was cut by 9 bases and J by 5 bases, with 10 bases left in between. Only in-frame clones appear in the TCRdb table, and some are missing; sequencing was by immunoSEQ multiplex PCR. Here the sample spans about 5,000 clones, about 86% being singletons. This clonotype was sampled from a human donor with HPV-associated anogenital cancer. The rearrangement links TRBV10-1 to TRBJ1-1, with D possibly matching TRBD1 (5 bases). Specimen: tumor tissue, collected from a patient who underwent chemoradiotherapy. The CDR3 region has the DNA TGCGCCAGGATTCAGGGTACTGAAGCTTTCTTT. This translates into CARIQGTEAFF.